The clone carrying this T cell receptor beta chain has ten or more counts. The antigen remains unidentified. Researchers attached unique molecular identifiers to individual cDNA molecules. Using its own MiXCR run on the 5' RACE reads, TCRdb lists one record per CDR3 protein. The data contain fewer than 120,000 distinct CDR3 sequences, roughly 13% of them seen just once; the ten biggest clones take up 3% to 4.5%. This specimen comes from a study of early T cells in non-severe SARS-CoV-2 infection. The study's findings and limits: Matching results from VDJdb favored anti-spike CD8 responses, leaving private and CD4 specificities undetected.

Germline CDR1 and CDR2: SQVTM and ANQGSEA. This CDR3 spans 14 amino acids. V trimming: 7 bases; J trimming: 6 bases; junction bases outside the gene matches: 11. The chain is built from TRBV29-1 and TRBJ2-1; TRBD2 matches 8 bases. Sequencing used whole blood, obtained at baseline. This receptor was identified in an adult who was a healthcare worker with PCR-confirmed SARS-CoV-2 infection or an uninfected control (not recorded which). The CDR3 bases are TGCAGCGGGGGTAAAAGCGGGGGCCCCAATGAGCAGTTCTTC. Protein sequence: CSGGKSGGPNEQFF.